These 14 T cell receptor beta chains originate from one sample sequenced in a study of blood T cell repertoires in COVID-19. Sequencing used immunoSEQ multiplex PCR; TCRdb keeps in-frame clones, though not all of them. The sample lists tens of thousands of clones, around 83% occurring once. The sequencing input was peripheral blood. All receptors derive from a man in his forties or fifties in a cohort sampled during active COVID-19.

The chain joins TRBV20-1 to TRBJ1-5; D gene unclear. This CDR3 contains 14 residues. V was shortened by 3 bases and J by 5 bases, with 14 bases between the two germline ends. Germline V gene sequence: CDR1 DFQATT, CDR2 SNEGSKA (reference sequence). CDR3: CSASREASDQPQHF. Written as DNA, the CDR3 is TGCAGTGCTAGTCGGGAGGCTTCCGATCAGCCCCAGCATTTT.

The V call is TRBV6-4, the J call TRBJ1-1; D ambiguous. The CDR3 is made up of 14 amino acids. V was shortened by 2 bases and J by 3 bases, with 10 bases between the two germline ends. Germline V gene lookup returns CDR1 MRHNA and CDR2 SNTAGT. CDR3 sequence reads: CASSDTDKHTEAFF. CDR3 nucleotide sequence: TGTGCCAGCAGTGACACTGACAAGCACACTGAAGCTTTCTTT.

The chain joins TRBV13 to TRBJ1-1, with D hard to call. The CDR3 totals 13 residues. Looked up from germline, CDR1 is PRHDT and CDR2 is FYEKMQ (reference sequence). Trimming stripped 2 bases from V and 0 bases from J, with 4 bases between. The CDR3 sequence is CASSLHLNTEAFF. The DNA of the CDR3 is TGTGCCAGCAGCTTACATCTGAACACTGAAGCTTTCTTT.

The CDR3 sequence is CASSDTRSAQYF. Here the CDR3 DNA reads TGCGCCAGCAGTGATACCAGGTCGGCCCAGTACTTC. The chain joins TRBV10-1 to TRBJ2-5; D remains ambiguous. Germline CDR1 and CDR2: WNHNN and SYGVQD (reference sequence). The V end was cut by 3 bases, the J end by 9 bases, with 11 bases between. CDR3 length: 12 amino acids.

The chain joins TRBV7-3 to TRBJ2-3; 7 nucleotides match TRBD2. Germline assignment: CDR1 SGHTA and CDR2 FQGTGA. The trim removed 7 bases at V and 2 bases at J, leaving 21 bases unmatched. This CDR3 is built from 19 residues. The CDR3 is CASTNSNASGAYYTDTQYF. As DNA, the CDR3 is TGTGCCAGCACCAACTCAAACGCCAGCGGGGCCTACTACACAGATACGCAGTATTTT.

The V and J genes are TRBV7-9 and TRBJ1-6, with unresolved D. The CDR3 length is 12 residues. Germline V lookup: CDR1 SEHNR, CDR2 FQNEAQ (reference sequence). Between the trimmed V and J ends, which lost 3 bases and 9 bases, there was a span of 6 bases. CDR3 sequence: CASSFDSSPLHF. The CDR3 bases are TGTGCCAGCAGCTTTGATAGTTCACCCCTCCACTTT.

The chain employs TRBV19 and TRBJ2-7; 9 bases agree with TRBD1. Trimming cost V 3 bases and J 4 bases; bases outside gene matches: 16. Germline V gene sequence: CDR1 LNHDA, CDR2 SQIVND (reference sequence). The CDR3 covers 18 residues. The CDR3 loop reads CASSMSVSGQGLSYEQYV. CDR3 nucleotide sequence: TGTGCCAGTAGTATGAGCGTTTCGGGACAGGGCTTATCTTACGAGCAGTACGTC.

The chain has TRBV29-1 and TRBJ1-1; D call uncertain. V was pared by 5 bases and J by 3 bases, with 13 bases between. This CDR3 region has 13 residues. CDR1 is SQVTM and CDR2 is ANQGSEA in the germline V gene. CDR3 sequence reads: CSVFSPRYTEAFF. The CDR3 bases are TGCAGCGTTTTCAGCCCGAGGTACACTGAAGCTTTCTTT.

The chain combines TRBV10-3 with TRBJ2-1, with D unresolved. Germline values: CDR1 ENHRY, CDR2 SYGVKD. The CDR3 runs 11 residues. The V and J ends lost 7 bases and 7 bases respectively, with 8 bases between them. Written as DNA, the CDR3 is TGTGCCATCAATGACGGGAATGAGCAGTTCTTC. This codes for CAINDGNEQFF.

V is TRBV4-3 and J is TRBJ2-3; 10 nucleotides line up with TRBD2. Trimming at V came to 4 bases and at J to 3 bases, leaving 16 bases not matched to a gene. CDR3 size: 19 residues. The germline gives CDR1 LGHNA, CDR2 YSLEER. The CDR3 nucleotides are TGCGCCAGCAGCCGCCGGGCGAGCGGGGGGGCCCTGAGGACAGATACGCAGTATTTT. Encoded protein: CASSRRASGGALRTDTQYF.

CDR3 sequence reads: CASSYGLASYEQYV. CDR3 sequence (DNA): TGTGCCAGCAGCTACGGACTAGCTAGCTACGAGCAGTACGTC. The rearrangement uses TRBV5-4 and TRBJ2-7; TRBD2 agrees at 8 bases. This CDR3 comprises 14 residues. Trimming removed 3 bases from V and 3 bases from J; junction bases left unmatched: 5. Germline CDR1 SGHNT, CDR2 YYREEE (reference sequence).

This chain links TRBV11-3 with TRBJ1-4; the D is unclear. Germline V lookup: CDR1 SGHNT, CDR2 YENEEA. The CDR3 is 12 amino acids. The V and J ends lost 1 base and 8 bases respectively, with 5 bases between them. The CDR3 sequence: CASSLAGEKLFF. In nucleotides, the CDR3 is TGTGCCAGCAGCTTAGCAGGCGAAAAACTGTTTTTT.

The CDR3 loop reads CASSLAGQGDTQYF. The DNA for the CDR3 is TGTGCCAGCAGCTTAGCAGGACAGGGGGATACGCAGTATTTT. The chain couples TRBV11-1 to TRBJ2-3, with 9 bases that match TRBD1. There are 14 residues in the CDR3. Trimming took 0 bases from V and 6 from J; bases not matched to a gene: 1. The germline V gene has CDR1 SGHAT and CDR2 FQDESV (reference sequence). The whole variable domain, filled in from reference TRBV11-1 and TRBJ2-3, reads EAEVAQSPRYKITEKSQAVAFWCDPISGHATLYWYRQILGQGPELLVQFQDESVVDDSQLPKDRFSAERLKGVDSTLKIQPAELGDSAMYLCASSLAGQGDTQYFGPGTRLTVL.

This clone was detected a few times. The J gene is TRBJ2-7, the V gene TRBV29-1; the match to TRBD1 covers 12 bases. In germline, CDR1 is SQVTM, CDR2 ANQGSEA. J was trimmed by 2 bases and V by 7 bases; bases with no gene match: 3. CDR3 length: 13 amino acids. The DNA for the CDR3 is TGCAGCGCTGGGACAGGGGGCACCTACGAGCAGTACTTC. Translated, it gives CSAGTGGTYEQYF.